One and the same sample provided the 6 T cell receptor beta chains below, sequenced in a study of T cells in Graves' hyperthyroidism and ophthalmopathy. Regions amplified from RNA transcripts were the TCR beta CDR3 regions. First-round RT-PCR of the TCR CDR3 relied on the HTBI primer set. TCRdb independently ran MiXCR on the multiplex PCR reads; one entry per CDR3 protein. The data show 300,000 or so distinct CDR3 sequences, with about 15% seen just once and approximately 31% held by the top ten. Material for sequencing was blood. The receptor source for this set is a man in his thirties or forties with Graves' hyperthyroidism.

This clonotype was seen repeatedly, ten times or more. The chain combines TRBV6-1 with TRBJ1-2; D remains unclear. V dropped 4 bases and J dropped 3 bases, with 12 bases sitting between them. In germline, CDR1 is MNHNS, CDR2 SASEGT. The CDR3 spans 14 residues. The CDR3 is CASSVRWRDYGYTF. Written as DNA, the CDR3 is TGTGCCAGCAGTGTAAGGTGGCGGGACTATGGCTACACCTTC.

The CDR3 protein is CASSLSRIKSNQPQHF. The CDR3 nucleotides read TGTGCCAGCAGCTTATCACGTATTAAAAGCAATCAGCCCCAGCATTTT. This sequence joins TRBV7-8 and TRBJ1-5; D remains ambiguous. The CDR3 sequence is 16 residues long. In germline, CDR1 is SGHVS, CDR2 FQNEAQ. V dropped 2 bases and J dropped 1 base, with 12 bases sitting between them.

This clonotype showed up many times. The CDR3 is CASSPRGLRGTEAFF. Written as DNA, the CDR3 is TGTGCCAGCAGCCCCAGGGGATTAAGGGGGACTGAAGCTTTCTTT. This sequence joins TRBV7-9 and TRBJ1-1; tentatively, D is TRBD1 (6 bases). Germline CDR1 is SEHNR and CDR2 is FQNEAQ (reference sequence). The length of the CDR3 is 15 residues. V was clipped by 5 bases and J by 5 bases, with 18 bases between them.

The sample holds many counts of this clonotype. The chain employs TRBV7-2 and TRBJ2-4; D is perhaps TRBD1 (5 bases). Germline V gene lookup returns CDR1 SGHTA and CDR2 FQGNSA. The V end was cut by 1 base, the J end by 8 bases, with 12 bases between. The CDR3 extends over 14 amino acids. The CDR3 reads CASSLERGLDIQYF. CDR3 coding DNA: TGTGCCAGCAGCTTAGAAAGGGGTTTGGACATTCAGTACTTC.

This chain joins TRBV10-3 and TRBJ2-7, with TRBD2 matching over 8 bases. CDR1 ENHRY and CDR2 SYGVKD come from the germline V gene. V shed 3 bases and J 4 bases; nucleotides not matched to a gene: 2. This CDR3 has 13 residues. CDR3 nucleotides: TGTGCCATCAGTGAACTAGCGGCATACGAGCAGTACTTC. Amino acid sequence: CAISELAAYEQYF.

This clonotype has at least ten counts. This rearrangement joins TRBV7-9 to TRBJ2-7; D may be TRBD1 or TRBD2 (5 bases each). The V and J ends lost 6 bases and 0 bases respectively, with 12 bases between them. Germline V gene data show CDR1 as SEHNR and CDR2 as FQNEAQ (reference sequence). This CDR3 has 14 amino acids. The CDR3 DNA reads as TGTGCCAGCAGAGAGTCCGGGGCCTCCTACGAGCAGTACTTC. It codes for CASRESGASYEQYF.